This passage covers 14 T cell receptor beta chains from one sample sequenced in a study of blood T cells in healthy people across ages. Combining a sample-barcoded 5' primer with a J-beta primer mix, a second PCR ran for 7 to 11 cycles. TCRdb re-derived calls from the 5' RACE reads in MiXCR, one entry per CDR3 protein. The sample includes over 500,000 distinct CDR3 sequences, around 50% of them seen just once. The sample taken for sequencing was blood. These receptors came from a woman over 75 in good health.

This clonotype was picked up many times. This sequence joins TRBV5-1 and TRBJ2-3; no definite D call. The CDR3 length is 13 residues. V lost 4 bases and J 4 bases, leaving 10 bases between the germline ends. Germline V lookup: CDR1 SGHRS, CDR2 YFSETQ. The CDR3 DNA reads TGCGCCAGCAGCCTGCCCACGCCAGATACGCAGTATTTT. This translates into CASSLPTPDTQYF.

The chain's CDR3 is CSVSRGQIYEHF. CDR3 DNA: TGCAGCGTTTCGCGGGGCCAGATCTACGAGCATTTT. The chain links TRBV29-1 to TRBJ1-5; TRBD1 is a possible D gene (5 bases). Deletions cut 5 bases from V and 14 bases from J, with 19 bases between. Germline-derived CDR1 and CDR2 are SQVTM and ANQGSEA. This CDR3 region has 12 residues.

The gene calls are TRBV29-1 and TRBJ1-1; weak D call: TRBD1 (6 bases). V was shortened by 5 bases and J by 0 bases, with 13 bases between the two germline ends. Germline V lookup: CDR1 SQVTM, CDR2 ANQGSEA. The length of the CDR3 is 14 residues. This chain's CDR3 is CSVSSTGMNTEAFF. Written as DNA, the CDR3 is TGCAGCGTTAGTAGCACAGGGATGAACACTGAAGCTTTCTTT.

The rearrangement joins TRBV30 to TRBJ1-1; D unresolved. The CDR3 is 13 residues long. CDR1 and CDR2 from the germline V gene are GTSNPN and SVGIG (reference sequence). V lost 4 bases to trimming and J lost 1 base, with 10 bases between them. The CDR3 loop is CAWNPDGNTEAFF. The CDR3 region has the DNA TGTGCCTGGAATCCGGACGGGAACACTGAAGCTTTCTTT. The full variable domain, with the rest looked up from reference TRBV30 and TRBJ1-1, is SQTIHQWPATLVQPVGSPLSLECTVEGTSNPNLYWYRQAAGRGLQLLFYSVGIGQISSEVPQNLSASRPQDRQFILSSKKLLLSDSGFYLCAWNPDGNTEAFFGQGTRLTVV.

V usage is TRBV12-3 or TRBV12-4 and J usage is TRBJ2-5; D uncertain. The CDR3 consists of 13 residues. V was cut by 3 bases and J by 2 bases, with 7 bases left in between. Here the CDR3 DNA reads TGTGCCAGCAGTTTCGAACAACAAGAGACCCAGTACTTC. Its protein product is CASSFEQQETQYF.

The V and J genes are TRBV20-1 and TRBJ1-4; D is ambiguous. The CDR3 runs 14 residues. V was pared by 6 bases and J by 0 bases, with 11 bases between. The germline V gene has CDR1 DFQATT and CDR2 SNEGSKA (reference sequence). The CDR3 protein is CSALTGSTNEKLFF. CDR3 sequence (DNA): TGCAGTGCCTTAACGGGCTCAACTAATGAAAAACTGTTTTTT.

This clonotype was seen many times. V is TRBV28 and J is TRBJ2-3, with TRBD2 matching 8 bases. This CDR3 is 16 amino acids long. The J segment lost 4 bases and the V segment lost 4 bases, leaving 10 bases of the junction unmatched. Germline CDR1 is MDHEN and CDR2 is SYDVKM. The CDR3 is CASSSPGGNGADTQYF. CDR3 DNA: TGTGCCAGCAGTTCCCCGGGGGGGAACGGAGCAGATACGCAGTATTTT.

V gene TRBV29-1 combines with J gene TRBJ2-1, with D tentatively TRBD1 (6 bases). The germline V gene encodes CDR1 SQVTM and CDR2 ANQGSEA. This CDR3 spans 14 amino acids. V was clipped by 5 bases and J by 7 bases, with 18 bases between them. The CDR3 loop is CSVQRGTQRNEQFF. CDR3 bases: TGCAGCGTTCAAAGGGGGACACAGAGGAATGAGCAGTTCTTC.

About this clonotype itself: With a much larger clone just one base away, this may be a read error. The V and J genes are TRBV7-2 and TRBJ2-4; the D is unclear. This CDR3 has 12 amino acids. The V end lost 8 bases, the J end lost 9 bases, and 14 bases lay between the germline ends. Looked up from germline, CDR1 is SGHTA and CDR2 is FQGNSA. The CDR3 region is CASAAGSSIQYF. The CDR3 nucleotides are TGTGCCAGCGCGGCTGGGTCGAGCATTCAGTACTTC.

The gene calls are TRBV4-3 and TRBJ2-1; 16 bases agree with TRBD2. CDR1 and CDR2 (germline): LGHNA, YSLEER. V dropped 4 bases and J dropped 8; count of bases not matched to a gene: 8. This CDR3 has 17 amino acids. The CDR3 loop is CASSLGGLAGGQHEQFF. In nucleotides, the CDR3 is TGCGCCAGCAGCCTGGGGGGACTAGCGGGAGGGCAGCATGAGCAGTTCTTC.

As for this clonotype: A much larger clone differs by one base, so this may be a read error. The chain combines TRBV10-3 with TRBJ2-5; 8 nucleotides match TRBD2. The CDR3 has 12 amino acids. Germline values: CDR1 ENHRY, CDR2 SYGVKD. Trimming removed 10 bases from V and 11 bases from J; junction bases left unmatched: 12. The CDR3 here is CASRSGSDEQYF. DNA for the CDR3: TGTGCCAGCCGCAGCGGGAGTGATGAGCAGTACTTC.

The chain uses TRBV10-3 and TRBJ1-2, with D possibly TRBD1 on 6 matching bases. Germline V gives CDR1 ENHRY, CDR2 SYGVKD. CDR3 length equals 14 residues. With 8 bases removed from V and 2 bases from J, the gap between germline ends came to 15 bases. CDR3 loop: CAIGGARGNYGYTF. CDR3 nucleotide sequence: TGTGCCATCGGGGGGGCCCGGGGAAACTATGGCTACACCTTC.

This clonotype was picked up a small number of times. At one boundary the junction diverges from the germline segment, which might be a read error. This chain connects TRBV28 to TRBJ1-1; the match to TRBD1 covers 7 bases. Germline loops: CDR1 MDHEN, CDR2 SYDVKM. The CDR3 length is 14 residues. The CDR3 protein is CASVKQGRNNEAFF. In DNA form, the CDR3 reads TGTGCCAGCGTAAAACAGGGGAGGAACAATGAAGCTTTCTTT.

This clonotype was recorded at least ten times. The rearrangement joins TRBV15 to TRBJ2-1; 10 bases map to TRBD2. Germline CDR1 LNHNV, CDR2 YYDKDF (reference sequence). Trimming took 5 bases from V and 8 from J; bases not matched to a gene: 9. The CDR3 runs 15 residues. The CDR3 nucleotides are TGTGCCACCAGCTTTAGCGGGGGGAAGTCCCATGAGCAGTTCTTC. As protein: CATSFSGGKSHEQFF.